What follows are 32 T cell receptor beta chains derived from one specimen sequenced in a study of T cell repertoires in cytomegalovirus infection. No cognate antigen is known for these TCRs. TCRdb passed the reads through MiXCR, listing each CDR3 protein once. The table includes about 20,000 distinct CDR3 sequences, about 39% detected once. Material: CD8+ T cells from cultured PBMCs, obtained from culture after CMV antigen stimulation. Receptor source: a human donor in good health (CMV status not recorded). Some clones in this sample may be carry-over from other donors' samples.

The chain uses TRBV7-9 and TRBJ2-1; D not certain. CDR3 size: 17 residues. Germline V gives CDR1 SEHNR, CDR2 FQNEAQ (reference sequence). V lost 4 bases and J lost 2, with 18 bases in between. The CDR3 sequence is CASSYPVLGGTYNEQFF. The CDR3 region has the DNA TGTGCCAGCAGCTACCCGGTCCTGGGCGGAACCTACAATGAGCAGTTCTTC.

The gene calls are TRBV7-9 and TRBJ1-2; 8 bases are a match to TRBD1. The CDR3 covers 14 residues. V dropped 5 bases and J dropped 4; count of bases not matched to a gene: 6. Germline CDR1 and CDR2: SEHNR and FQNEAQ (reference sequence). CDR3 coding DNA: TGTGCCAGCAGCGGTCGGGACAGGAGCTATGGCTACACCTTC. Translation: CASSGRDRSYGYTF.

CDR3 residues: CASKSQREGRNTEAFF. The CDR3 DNA reads as TGTGCCAGTAAATCACAACGGGAGGGGAGGAACACTGAAGCTTTCTTT. The gene calls are TRBV19 and TRBJ1-1, with D perhaps matching TRBD1 (5 bases). Germline V gene lookup returns CDR1 LNHDA and CDR2 SQIVND (reference sequence). The V and J ends lost 7 bases and 1 base respectively, with 19 bases between them. The CDR3 sequence is 16 residues long.

The genes are TRBV7-9 and TRBJ1-2, with TRBD1 matching over 8 bases. There are 16 residues in the CDR3. Germline assignment: CDR1 SEHNR and CDR2 FQNEAQ (reference sequence). V trimming: 6 bases; J trimming: 4 bases; junction bases outside the gene matches: 13. The CDR3 is CASRDPGQALFYGYTF. For the CDR3, the DNA is TGTGCCAGCAGGGATCCGGGACAGGCCTTGTTCTATGGCTACACCTTC. The full variable domain, in which reference TRBV7-9 and TRBJ1-2 provide the parts outside the CDR3, is DTGVSQNPRHKITKRGQNVTFRCDPISEHNRLYWYRQTLGQGPEFLTYFQNEAQLEKSRLLSDRFSAERPKGSFSTLEIQRTEQGDSAMYLCASRDPGQALFYGYTFGSGTRLTVV.

This chain uses TRBV12-3 or TRBV12-4 with TRBJ1-1, with D possibly matching TRBD1 (5 bases). V lost 3 bases, J lost 6 bases, and 14 bases lay in between. There are 14 residues in the CDR3. Here the CDR3 DNA reads TGTGCCAGCAGTTTGACAGTTAGAGTTTCTGAAGCTTTCTTT. It is translated as CASSLTVRVSEAFF.

The chain recombines TRBV7-6 with TRBJ2-5; 11 bases match TRBD1. The CDR3 extends over 17 amino acids. CDR1 is SGHVS, CDR2 FNYEAQ, per germline. V lost 5 bases and J lost 5; bases outside the gene matches: 13. The CDR3 DNA reads as TGTGCCAGCAGCCAGGACAGGGGGCAGATTCTCTGGGAGACCCAGTACTTC. Protein product: CASSQDRGQILWETQYF.

The chain recombines TRBV7-2 with TRBJ2-7; TRBD1 matches 8 bases. V trimming: 1 base; J trimming: 9 bases; junction bases outside the gene matches: 2. Germline V gives CDR1 SGHTA, CDR2 FQGNSA. The CDR3 runs 12 residues. Here the CDR3 reads CASSLGDRWQYF. For the CDR3, the DNA is TGTGCCAGCAGCTTAGGGGACAGGTGGCAGTACTTC.

The CDR3 is CASSPLGPGGTQFGDEQFF. CDR3 DNA: TGTGCCAGCAGCCCCCTAGGACCGGGCGGGACCCAATTTGGAGATGAGCAGTTCTTC. This chain connects TRBV11-2 to TRBJ2-1; a possible D gene is TRBD2 (6 bases). The V end lost 5 bases, the J end lost 8 bases, and 31 bases lay between the germline ends. Germline CDR1 and CDR2: SGHAT and FQNNGV. This CDR3 is 19 amino acids long.

The chain recombines TRBV7-6 with TRBJ2-1, with 15 nucleotides matching TRBD2. J lost 7 bases, V lost 1 base, and 5 bases had no gene match. CDR1 is SGHVS, CDR2 FNYEAQ, per germline. The CDR3 totals 17 residues. CDR3 nucleotide sequence: TGTGCCAGCAGCTTAGGGACTAGCGGGGGGGCCGGAAATGAGCAGTTCTTC. This translates into CASSLGTSGGAGNEQFF.

This chain uses TRBV14 with TRBJ1-2; no clear D gene. Trimming took off 1 base at V and 7 bases at J, with 10 bases between the two ends. The germline V gene has CDR1 SGHDN and CDR2 FVKESK. The CDR3 has 13 residues. The CDR3 coding sequence is TGTGCCAGCAGCCAAGCTTCGAAGGGTGGCTACACCTTC. Translated: CASSQASKGGYTF.

This chain joins TRBV5-1 and TRBJ2-5, with D tentatively TRBD2 (7 bases). V dropped 4 bases and J dropped 5 bases, with 18 bases sitting between them. This CDR3 contains 15 residues. Germline V lookup: CDR1 SGHRS, CDR2 YFSETQ. CDR3 DNA sequence: TGCGCCAGCAGCCCGGGACCGGGGGGCGGGGAGACCCAGTACTTC. Its protein is CASSPGPGGGETQYF. The variable domain in full, completed from reference TRBV5-1 and TRBJ2-5, reads KAGVTQTPRYLIKTRGQQVTLSCSPISGHRSVSWYQQTPGQGLQFLFEYFSETQRNKGNFPGRFSGRQFSNSRSEMNVSTLELGDSALYLCASSPGPGGGETQYFGPGTRLLVL.

This clonotype was seen more than once but under ten times. The CDR3 sequence is CASSLPYDRYQETQYF. CDR3 DNA: TGTGCCAGCAGTTTACCTTACGACAGGTACCAAGAGACCCAGTACTTC. The chain has TRBV28 and TRBJ2-5; D may be TRBD1 (6 bases). The CDR3 length is 16 residues. Germline CDR1 and CDR2: MDHEN and SYDVKM. The V and J ends lost 2 bases and 0 bases respectively, with 13 bases between them.

The chain uses TRBV10-3 and TRBJ2-7; 9 bases match TRBD2. Trimming took 6 bases from V and 2 from J; bases not matched to a gene: 17. The germline CDR1 and CDR2 sequences are ENHRY and SYGVKD. This CDR3 spans 18 amino acids. CDR3 sequence reads: CAISHLSGGSAWPYEQYF. In DNA form, the CDR3 reads TGTGCCATCAGCCACTTGAGCGGGGGGTCCGCATGGCCCTACGAGCAGTACTTC.

The chain employs TRBV7-4 and TRBJ2-3; D possibly corresponds to TRBD1 (5 bases). The CDR3 loop spans 12 amino acids. Trimming removed 5 bases at V and 5 bases at J, with 8 bases between. Germline lookup yields CDR1 SGHVT and CDR2 SQSDAQ. CDR3 loop: CASSVGQDTQYF. DNA of the CDR3: TGTGCCAGCAGCGTAGGACAAGATACGCAGTATTTT.

This clonotype came up many times. The V and J genes are TRBV7-7 and TRBJ2-7; D gene unclear. The V gene lost 5 bases and the J gene lost 6 bases, with 17 bases spanning the gap. This CDR3 has 14 amino acids. Germline loops: CDR1 SSHAT, CDR2 FNYEAQ (reference sequence). CDR3 amino acids: CASSHPEPLAEQYF. Written as DNA, the CDR3 is TGTGCCAGCAGCCATCCGGAGCCGCTGGCCGAGCAGTACTTC.

The gene calls are TRBV20-1 and TRBJ2-3; 11 bases are a match to TRBD1. V lost 5 bases to trimming and J lost 3 bases; unmatched junction nucleotides: 10. Per germline, CDR1 DFQATT and CDR2 SNEGSKA (reference sequence). The CDR3 extends over 16 amino acids. CDR3 sequence reads: CSAWELGQGGTDTQYF. The CDR3 region has the DNA TGCAGTGCTTGGGAACTGGGACAGGGGGGAACAGATACGCAGTATTTT.

This clonotype was observed a handful of times. The J gene is TRBJ1-2, the V gene TRBV12-5, with 8 bases identical to TRBD1. V gave up 7 bases and J gave up 0 bases; unmatched junction bases: 7. The CDR3 has 15 amino acids. Germline V CDR1 and CDR2: LGHNT, FRNRAP. CDR3 sequence (DNA): TGTGCTAGTGATGTGGACAGGGAGGCTAACTATGGCTACACCTTC. Translation: CASDVDREANYGYTF.

This sequence joins TRBV28 and TRBJ1-2, with D possibly being TRBD1 (5 bases). The CDR3 runs to 14 residues. Germline assignment: CDR1 MDHEN and CDR2 SYDVKM. V dropped 5 bases and J dropped 6 bases, with 16 bases sitting between them. The CDR3 sequence is CASSPRGRGDGYTF. The CDR3 region has the DNA TGTGCCAGCAGTCCGCGAGGGAGGGGTGATGGCTACACCTTC.

This clonotype was detected a few times. The J gene is TRBJ1-1, the V gene TRBV7-2, with a tentative D call TRBD1 (5 bases). Trimming stripped 5 bases from V and 4 bases from J, with 14 bases between. The CDR3 has 14 amino acids. CDR1 is SGHTA, CDR2 FQGNSA, per germline. CDR3 amino acids: CASSPSGLGTEAFF. CDR3 bases: TGTGCCAGCAGCCCGTCAGGGCTGGGCACTGAAGCTTTCTTT.

The chain joins TRBV28 to TRBJ1-2; the D gene is possibly TRBD1 (5 bases). Per the germline V gene, CDR1 is MDHEN and CDR2 is SYDVKM. This CDR3 is 15 amino acids long. Trimming stripped 2 bases from V and 4 bases from J, with 14 bases between. CDR3 in amino acids: CASSLGWDASYGYTF. The CDR3 bases are TGTGCCAGCAGTTTAGGGTGGGACGCCTCCTATGGCTACACCTTC.

The gene calls are TRBV12-3 or TRBV12-4 and TRBJ1-5, with TRBD1 matching 9 bases. Trimming at V came to 4 bases and at J to 6 bases, leaving 10 bases not matched to a gene. This CDR3 spans 16 amino acids. The CDR3 nucleotides are TGTGCCAGCAGTTCCTCGGGACAGGGAGACGGTCAGCCCCAGCATTTT. Residues: CASSSSGQGDGQPQHF.

The rearrangement links TRBV28 to TRBJ2-3, with D possibly matching TRBD2 (5 bases). The CDR3 consists of 15 residues. Trimming left V 3 bases short and J 1 base short, with 11 bases between. Per germline, CDR1 MDHEN and CDR2 SYDVKM. CDR3 loop: CASSLEAGRTDTQYF. In DNA form, the CDR3 reads TGTGCCAGCAGTTTGGAGGCAGGCCGCACAGATACGCAGTATTTT.

The V call is TRBV20-1, the J call TRBJ2-2; D might be TRBD1 (6 bases). The CDR3 runs 16 residues. V was shortened by 0 bases and J by 1 base, with 12 bases between the two germline ends. Per germline, CDR1 DFQATT and CDR2 SNEGSKA (reference sequence). CDR3 residues: CSARESDRLNTGELFF. The CDR3 DNA follows: TGCAGTGCTAGAGAATCCGACAGGCTGAACACCGGGGAGCTGTTTTTT.

This clonotype was observed a few times. The chain combines TRBV7-2 with TRBJ2-7; D uncertain. V was pared by 10 bases and J by 2 bases, with 18 bases between. Per the germline V gene, CDR1 is SGHTA and CDR2 is FQGNSA. The CDR3 runs 14 residues. CDR3 sequence: CATIEALPPYEQYF. For the CDR3, the DNA is TGTGCCACTATTGAGGCGCTGCCTCCCTACGAGCAGTACTTC.

The genes are TRBV5-6 and TRBJ2-2, with D uncertain. This CDR3 region has 14 residues. Per the germline V gene, CDR1 is SGHDT and CDR2 is YYEEEE. V lost 4 bases to trimming and J lost 2 bases, with 9 bases between them. CDR3 nucleotides: TGTGCCAGCAGCACCGCCGCTAACACCGGGGAGCTGTTTTTT. Translation gives CASSTAANTGELFF. Variable domain in full (rest from reference TRBV5-6 and TRBJ2-2): DAGVTQSPTHLIKTRGQQVTLRCSPKSGHDTVSWYQQALGQGPQFIFQYYEEEERQRGNFPDRFSGHQFPNYSSELNVNALLLGDSALYLCASSTAANTGELFFGEGSRLTVL.

This clonotype was recorded many times. The V call is TRBV7-8, the J call TRBJ1-3; D not resolved. Per germline, CDR1 SGHVS and CDR2 FQNEAQ. This CDR3 contains 13 residues. V shed 4 bases and J shed 0 bases, with 4 bases lying between them. CDR3: CASSSNSGNTIYF. CDR3 in DNA: TGTGCCAGCAGCTCAAACTCTGGAAACACCATATATTTT. Full variable domain (missing parts from reference TRBV7-8 and TRBJ1-3): GAGVSQSPRYKVAKRGQDVALRCDPISGHVSLFWYQQALGQGPEFLTYFQNEAQLDKSGLPSDRFFAERPEGSVSTLKIQRTQQEDSAVYLCASSSNSGNTIYFGEGSWLTVV.

The chain uses TRBV11-2 and TRBJ1-1; D unresolved. Germline CDR1 SGHAT, CDR2 FQNNGV. Trimming took off 6 bases at V and 3 bases at J, with 11 bases between the two ends. There are 13 residues in the CDR3. CDR3 coding DNA: TGTGCCAGCAGTACCCTCGGTTACACTGAAGCTTTCTTT. Its protein product is CASSTLGYTEAFF.

This clonotype was observed many times. The rearrangement uses TRBV7-8 and TRBJ2-5; D remains ambiguous. V shed 1 base and J shed 7 bases, with 16 bases lying between them. The CDR3 extends over 15 amino acids. Per germline, CDR1 SGHVS and CDR2 FQNEAQ. CDR3 DNA: TGTGCCAGCAGCTTAGTGAAGACTCGAGGCGGGACCCAGTACTTC. This codes for CASSLVKTRGGTQYF.

The sample holds many counts of this clonotype. The chain has TRBV7-8 and TRBJ1-2, with D unresolved. Germline V gene data show CDR1 as SGHVS and CDR2 as FQNEAQ. The V gene lost 1 base and the J gene lost 3 bases, with 9 bases spanning the gap. The CDR3 extends over 14 amino acids. For the CDR3, the DNA is TGTGCCAGCAGCTTAGGAATGGGTGACTATGGCTACACCTTC. Its protein is CASSLGMGDYGYTF.

The CDR3, as DNA: TGTGCCAGCAGCCCAGCTAGGACAGGGTCCTACGAGCAGTACTTC. This gives the protein CASSPARTGSYEQYF. The chain has TRBV7-9 and TRBJ2-7, with 8 bases matching TRBD1. Unmatched junction bases numbered 7, after V lost 5 bases and J lost 1 base. The CDR3 loop spans 15 amino acids. Per the germline V gene, CDR1 is SEHNR and CDR2 is FQNEAQ (reference sequence).

This chain links TRBV4-3 with TRBJ1-1; D remains unclear. This CDR3 comprises 15 residues. CDR1 is LGHNA, CDR2 YSLEER, per germline. V lost 4 bases and J lost 1, with 13 bases in between. CDR3 DNA: TGCGCCAGCAGCCGAAGGACCGAAAAGAACACTGAAGCTTTCTTT. This gives the protein CASSRRTEKNTEAFF.

The rearrangement uses TRBV6-6 and TRBJ2-1, with D possibly matching TRBD2 (6 bases). Trimming cost V 2 bases and J 3 bases, with 17 bases left between them. Germline assignment: CDR1 MNHNY and CDR2 SVGAGI (reference sequence). The CDR3 consists of 17 residues. CDR3: CASSYTNRGIDYNEQFF. As DNA, the CDR3 is TGTGCCAGCAGTTACACGAACCGGGGGATCGACTACAATGAGCAGTTCTTC.